This TCR beta chain derives from a study of blood T cell repertoires in COVID-19. Overall study context: The origin of the acute and convalescent COVID-19 samples was the United States, Italy and Spain.

As handled by the study authors: Reference gene primer amplification gave nucleated cell count estimates. Data came from immunoSEQ multiplex PCR; TCRdb stores just in-frame clones and leaves some out. The D gene and trimming were derived from the DNA, and the V and J assignments and clone size from that table. In the table there are roughly 290,000 clones, around 90% of which are singletons. CDR1 and CDR2 (germline): SGHRS, YFSETQ. V trimming: 2 bases; J trimming: 5 bases; junction bases outside the gene matches: 6. This CDR3 is 14 amino acids long. The clonotype was recovered from a woman between 35 and 50 years old who had recovered from COVID-19. V usage is TRBV5-1 and J usage is TRBJ2-7, with TRBD2 matching 8 bases. Material for sequencing was PBMCs or T cells enriched from blood (not recorded which). The CDR3 DNA reads TGCGCCAGCAGCTTCTCCGGGGGGGCACACGAGCAGTACTTC. Translating it yields CASSFSGGAHEQYF. The full variable domain, its missing parts supplied by reference TRBV5-1 and TRBJ2-7, is KAGVTQTPRYLIKTRGQQVTLSCSPISGHRSVSWYQQTPGQGLQFLFEYFSETQRNKGNFPGRFSGRQFSNSRSEMNVSTLELGDSALYLCASSFSGGAHEQYFGPGTRLTVT.